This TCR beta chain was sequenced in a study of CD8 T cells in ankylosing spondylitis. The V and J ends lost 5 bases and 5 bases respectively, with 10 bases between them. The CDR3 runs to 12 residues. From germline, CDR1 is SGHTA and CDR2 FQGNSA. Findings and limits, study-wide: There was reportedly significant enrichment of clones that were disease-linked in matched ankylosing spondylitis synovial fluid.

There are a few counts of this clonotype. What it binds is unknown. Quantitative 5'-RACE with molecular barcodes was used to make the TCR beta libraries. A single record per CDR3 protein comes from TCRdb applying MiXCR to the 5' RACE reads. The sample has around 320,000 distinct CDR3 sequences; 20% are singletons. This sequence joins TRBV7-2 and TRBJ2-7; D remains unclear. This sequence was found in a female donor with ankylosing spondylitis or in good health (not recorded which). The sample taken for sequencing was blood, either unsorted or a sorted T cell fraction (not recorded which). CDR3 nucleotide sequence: TGTGCCAGCAGCGATCCACGCAACGAGCAGTACTTC. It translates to CASSDPRNEQYF. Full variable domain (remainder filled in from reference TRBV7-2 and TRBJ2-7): GAGVSQSPSNKVTEKGKDVELRCDPISGHTALYWYRQSLGQGLEFLIYFQGNSAPDKSGLPSDRFSAERTGGSVSTLTIQRTQQEDSAVYLCASSDPRNEQYFGPGTRLTVT.